The 10 T cell receptor beta chains below were found in one sample sequenced in a study of technical replicates of blood from several donors (dated by TCRdb to 2015 to 2018). The method behind the library was the immunoSEQ multiplex PCR assay. As stored in TCRdb, this immuneACCESS dataset retains in-frame rearrangements with V and J assigned. A fraction of the clones does not appear; measured against another copy, unresolved V genes explain less than half of the discrepancy, and the remainder lacks a known reason. Across this sample there are nearly 90,000 clones, with approximately 95% seen only once. 0.34% of the sample rests with the top ten. Sequencing used T cells isolated from PBMCs. The receptors shown here come from a human donor in good health.

The CDR3 DNA reads TGTGCCAGCAGTGGACCGGGACAGGGCATTATGGACTATGGCTACACCTTC. As protein: CASSGPGQGIMDYGYTF. V is TRBV25-1 and J is TRBJ1-2, with TRBD1 matching 9 bases. V dropped 4 bases and J dropped 3; count of bases not matched to a gene: 12. Germline CDR1 MGHDK, CDR2 SYGVNS. The CDR3 runs 17 residues.

This clone came up once. The junction departs from the called germline gene at one end, perhaps through a read error. CDR3 bases: TGCGCCAGCAGCCTTAGCGGAGATGAGAAGTTCTTC. Encoded protein: CASSLSGDEKFF. V usage is TRBV4-1 and J usage is TRBJ2-1; D possibly corresponds to TRBD2 (6 bases). The germline V gene encodes CDR1 MGHRA and CDR2 YSYEKL. The CDR3 is made up of 12 amino acids.

The chain carries TRBV6-1 and TRBJ2-5, with TRBD2 matching over 12 bases. Germline trimming cut 10 bases from V and 0 bases from J; bases unmatched to any gene: 3. CDR1 is MNHNS and CDR2 is SASEGT in the germline V gene. The CDR3 has 14 residues. The CDR3 DNA sequence: TGTGCCACCGGACTAGCGGGGTACCAAGAGACCCAGTACTTC. This gives the protein CATGLAGYQETQYF.

V is TRBV7-9 and J is TRBJ2-5, with TRBD2 as a possible D gene (5 bases). This CDR3 has 14 residues. Between the trimmed V and J ends, which lost 1 base and 5 bases, there was a span of 11 bases. From germline, CDR1 is SEHNR and CDR2 FQNEAQ (reference sequence). CDR3 bases: TGTGCCAGCAGCTTAGGGGAGTATGGCGAGACCCAGTACTTC. The encoded protein is CASSLGEYGETQYF. The complete variable domain, with remaining parts taken from reference TRBV7-9 and TRBJ2-5, reads DTGVSQNPRHKITKRGQNVTFRCDPISEHNRLYWYRQTLGQGPEFLTYFQNEAQLEKSRLLSDRFSAERPKGSFSTLEIQRTEQGDSAMYLCASSLGEYGETQYFGPGTRLLVL.

The chain carries TRBV9 and TRBJ1-1; 7 nucleotides align to TRBD1. The CDR3 length is 18 residues. Germline trimming cut 3 bases from V and 3 bases from J; bases unmatched to any gene: 17. Per germline, CDR1 SGDLS and CDR2 YYNGEE. CDR3 sequence: CASSDRFVVQGPYTEAFF. CDR3 DNA sequence: TGTGCCAGCAGCGACCGTTTTGTAGTACAGGGGCCATACACTGAAGCTTTCTTT.

To note about this clone: The sample carries other DNA sequences with the same CDR3. This chain links TRBV7-9 with TRBJ1-1; 9 bases are a match to TRBD1. The V gene's germline CDR1 is SEHNR and CDR2 FQNEAQ (reference sequence). Trimming at V came to 1 base and at J to 3 bases, leaving 0 bases not matched to a gene. The CDR3 length is 14 residues. In nucleotides, the CDR3 is TGTGCCAGCAGCTTAGGGACAGGGGACACTGAAGCTTTCTTT. Translating it yields CASSLGTGDTEAFF.

V gene TRBV5-8 combines with J gene TRBJ2-1; 11 positions match TRBD2. The V gene's germline CDR1 is SGHTS and CDR2 YDEGEE. Unmatched junction bases numbered 8, after V lost 0 bases and J lost 6 bases. CDR3 length equals 17 residues. CDR3 sequence (DNA): TGTGCCAGCAGCTTGGGCATTCTAGCGGGAGGCCCCAATGAGCAGTTCTTC. Residues: CASSLGILAGGPNEQFF.

The rearrangement links TRBV6-4 to TRBJ2-3; TRBD1 might be the D (6 bases). V lost 2 bases to trimming and J lost 4 bases, with 16 bases between them. The CDR3 is made up of 16 amino acids. Germline-derived CDR1 and CDR2 are MRHNA and SNTAGT. CDR3 coding DNA: TGTGCCAGCAGTGACCGGGGTGCAGGGGCCCCAGATACGCAGTATTTT. Protein sequence: CASSDRGAGAPDTQYF.

The chain employs TRBV29-1 and TRBJ1-1; the D is unclear. V shed 5 bases and J shed 5 bases, with 15 bases lying between them. The germline V gene has CDR1 SQVTM and CDR2 ANQGSEA. The CDR3 runs to 13 residues. The CDR3 coding sequence is TGCAGCGTTCTCCTGGGTGAGAGGACTGAAGCTTTCTTT. Translating it yields CSVLLGERTEAFF.

The chain has TRBV7-3 and TRBJ2-1; 7 positions match TRBD2. With 2 bases clipped from V and 7 bases from J, the junction kept 5 bases outside the gene matches. This CDR3 spans 14 amino acids. Germline assignment: CDR1 SGHTA and CDR2 FQGTGA. This CDR3 is CASSLQPSGNEQFF. Here the CDR3 DNA reads TGTGCCAGCAGCTTACAGCCTAGCGGAAATGAGCAGTTCTTC.